This T cell receptor beta chain was profiled in a study of post-analysis software for immune sequencing data. The CDR3 sequence is 14 residues long. Germline CDR1 KGHDR, CDR2 SFDVKD. Trimming cost V 5 bases and J 4 bases, with 11 bases left between them. Overall study results and limits: About 5 TRBV segments were significantly more frequent in patients than in controls. TRBV5-6, TRBV5-1 and TRBV20-1 were among these segments. Multiple sclerosis patients had significantly lower normalized Chao1 diversity than controls.

The authors incorporated unique molecular identifiers into the TCR beta cDNA libraries. TCRdb itself ran the PCR reads through MiXCR, one entry per CDR3 protein. Found here are 700,000 to 900,000 distinct CDR3 sequences, 46% of them singletons; the top ten hold roughly 5.2%. Only a few counts were recorded for this clonotype. The target antigen is unknown. This receptor was obtained from a girl aged 5 to 17 with multiple sclerosis. The V call is TRBV24-1, the J call TRBJ1-5; D is perhaps TRBD1 (6 bases). The sequenced material came from blood. CDR3 in amino acids: CATSVGQSNQPQHF. The CDR3 DNA sequence: TGTGCCACCAGTGTCGGACAGTCAAATCAGCCCCAGCATTTT.